The 20 T cell receptor beta chains in this list originate from one sample, sequenced in a study of ipilimumab plus nivolumab after autologous stem cell transplantation. The method was immunoSEQ multiplex PCR; TCRdb's version includes in-frame clones alone and lacks a portion of them. This sample carries some 87,000 clones, approximately 86% of them seen once, and the ten largest clones take more than 2%. The sequenced sample was PBMCs, obtained in a trial of ipilimumab plus nivolumab as post-transplant consolidation. The receptors derive from a male donor with diffuse large B-cell lymphoma.

In this sample, this clone turned up once. A junction end diverges from the germline sequence, so it may reflect a read error. The V and J genes are TRBV5-1 and TRBJ1-3; TRBD1 matches at 10 bases. Germline CDR1 reads SGHRS; CDR2 reads YFSETQ. The CDR3 sequence is 15 residues long. CDR3 nucleotides: TGCGCCGGCAGCTGGTCCGGGACAGGGGAGGGCACCATATATTTT. Amino acid sequence: CAGSWSGTGEGTIYF.

The chain couples TRBV5-1 to TRBJ2-3; D might be TRBD1 (6 bases). V was clipped by 9 bases and J by 4 bases, with 18 bases between them. The germline CDR1 and CDR2 sequences are SGHRS and YFSETQ. The CDR3 consists of 14 residues. The CDR3 reads CATTTGTLSDTQYF. As DNA, the CDR3 is TGCGCCACCACAACCGGGACACTGTCAGATACGCAGTATTTT.

The chain employs TRBV5-1 and TRBJ1-1, with D uncertain. This CDR3 is 14 amino acids long. Trimming cost V 0 bases and J 1 base, with 7 bases left between them. The germline CDR1 and CDR2 sequences are SGHRS and YFSETQ. The CDR3 protein is CASSLGPANTEAFF. CDR3 sequence (DNA): TGCGCCAGCAGCTTGGGACCCGCGAACACTGAAGCTTTCTTT.

This clone has only one observation. The genes are TRBV7-8 and TRBJ2-5, with TRBD1 identical over 7 bases. The germline V gene has CDR1 SGHVS and CDR2 FQNEAQ. V shed 1 base and J 7 bases; nucleotides not matched to a gene: 9. This CDR3 has 15 residues. The CDR3 DNA reads TGTGCCAGCAGCTTAGGGGGGACAGCCACGGGGACCCAGTACTTC. Translating gives CASSLGGTATGTQYF.

This chain links TRBV6-4 with TRBJ2-3; 10 nucleotides agree with TRBD2. With 6 bases clipped from V and 2 bases from J, the junction kept 5 bases outside the gene matches. The CDR3 sequence is 15 residues long. Germline CDR1 and CDR2: MRHNA and SNTAGT. The CDR3 is CASRETSGSTDTQYF. For the CDR3, the DNA is TGTGCCAGCAGGGAGACTAGCGGGTCCACAGATACGCAGTATTTT.

The chain employs TRBV4-2 and TRBJ1-1; TRBD1 agrees at 7 bases. This CDR3 is 15 amino acids long. Trimming cost V 2 bases and J 4 bases; bases outside gene matches: 7. Per germline, CDR1 LGHNA and CDR2 YNFKEQ. DNA of the CDR3: TGTGCCAGCAGCCAAAGCGCCGGGACAGTCACTGAAGCTTTCTTT. Translated: CASSQSAGTVTEAFF.

The genes are TRBV19 and TRBJ2-2, with D uncertain. CDR3 length: 15 residues. The germline CDR1 and CDR2 sequences are LNHDA and SQIVND (reference sequence). With 5 bases removed from V and 2 bases from J, the gap between germline ends came to 12 bases. Here the CDR3 reads CASSLGRDNTGELFF. DNA for the CDR3: TGTGCCAGTAGTCTGGGCCGCGATAACACCGGGGAGCTGTTTTTT.

The CDR3 region is CASSRVQQTPNEQFF. In DNA form, the CDR3 reads TGTGCCAGCTCTCGCGTGCAGCAAACTCCCAATGAGCAGTTCTTC. The V gene is TRBV7-9, the J gene TRBJ2-1; no definite D call. Per germline, CDR1 SEHNR and CDR2 FQNEAQ (reference sequence). This CDR3 is built from 15 residues. Trimming stripped 8 bases from V and 6 bases from J, with 20 bases between.

This clone has only one observation. The rearrangement links TRBV7-2 to TRBJ1-2, with a tentative D call TRBD1 (6 bases). Trimming shortened V by 5 bases and J by 4 bases, and 17 bases separated the two germline ends. This CDR3 region has 15 residues. Looked up from germline, CDR1 is SGHTA and CDR2 is FQGNSA. The CDR3 sequence is CASSTTGTSTYGYTF. Here the CDR3 DNA reads TGTGCCAGCAGCACCACAGGGACCTCTACCTATGGCTACACCTTC.

The chain employs TRBV18 and TRBJ2-2; 9 nucleotides match TRBD1. Germline CDR1 reads KGHSH; CDR2 reads LQKENI. This CDR3 is built from 16 residues. The ends lost 3 bases at V and 6 bases at J; junction bases unmatched: 8. The chain's CDR3 is CASSPWTGANAGELFF. The CDR3, as DNA: TGTGCCAGCTCACCCTGGACAGGGGCAAACGCCGGGGAGCTGTTTTTT.

The chain has TRBV7-2 and TRBJ1-1; possible D gene TRBD1, 5 bases. V lost 6 bases and J 1 base, leaving 9 bases between the germline ends. This CDR3 comprises 13 residues. Germline V gives CDR1 SGHTA, CDR2 FQGNSA. This chain's CDR3 is CASRGLRNTEAFF. The CDR3 nucleotides read TGTGCCAGCAGGGGACTAAGGAACACTGAAGCTTTCTTT.

The chain links TRBV7-9 to TRBJ1-6; no firm D call. CDR3 size: 13 residues. V lost 1 base to trimming and J lost 11 bases, with 9 bases between them. In germline, CDR1 is SEHNR, CDR2 FQNEAQ (reference sequence). CDR3 residues: CASSLVTRAPLHF. Here the CDR3 DNA reads TGTGCCAGCAGCTTAGTCACACGGGCACCCCTCCACTTT.

This clone was seen only once. V and J are TRBV7-3 and TRBJ2-1; weak D call: TRBD1 (8 bases). Trimming pared 3 bases from V and 4 bases from J, leaving 13 bases between. The germline gives CDR1 SGHTA, CDR2 FQGTGA. The CDR3 is 15 amino acids. The CDR3 here is CASSFDRGGYNEQFF. CDR3 coding DNA: TGTGCCAGCAGCTTCGACAGGGGAGGGTACAATGAGCAGTTCTTC.

With regard to this clone: The junction and the germline gene differ at one end; a read error may be behind it. The rearrangement uses TRBV10-3 and TRBJ1-2; D gene ambiguous. The germline V gene has CDR1 ENHRY and CDR2 SYGVKD. This CDR3 spans 11 amino acids. The CDR3 here is CATKGDYGYTF. Written as DNA, the CDR3 is TGCGCGACGAAGGGCGACTATGGCTACACCTTC.

The chain joins TRBV6-5 to TRBJ2-7; 9 positions match TRBD2. V lost 3 bases to trimming and J lost 0 bases; unmatched junction nucleotides: 3. The CDR3 runs 15 residues. Looked up from germline, CDR1 is MNHEY and CDR2 is SVGAGI. The DNA of the CDR3 is TGTGCCAGCAGTTATGAGCGGGGGGCCTCCTACGAGCAGTACTTC. Residues: CASSYERGASYEQYF.

This clone was picked up one time. V usage is TRBV7-2 and J usage is TRBJ2-6; TRBD2 is a possible D gene (6 bases). Germline CDR1 SGHTA, CDR2 FQGNSA. The CDR3 spans 19 residues. Trimming stripped 7 bases from V and 0 bases from J, with 22 bases between. In nucleotides, the CDR3 is TGTGCCAGCACCCACAACGGGGGACGGCTTAGCTCTGGGGCCAACGTCCTGACTTTC. This codes for CASTHNGGRLSSGANVLTF.

J is TRBJ2-5 and V is TRBV18, with D uncertain. Germline CDR1 is KGHSH and CDR2 is LQKENI. Trimming removed 0 bases from V and 1 base from J, with 6 bases in between. CDR3 size: 14 residues. The CDR3 loop is CASSPPTPQETQYF. CDR3 sequence (DNA): TGTGCCAGCTCACCACCTACCCCCCAAGAGACCCAGTACTTC.

CDR3 residues: CASSSFGSGATGELFF. The CDR3 nucleotides are TGCGCCAGCAGCTCCTTTGGTAGCGGGGCCACCGGGGAGCTGTTTTTT. V gene TRBV5-1 combines with J gene TRBJ2-2; 8 bases match TRBD2. Germline CDR1 reads SGHRS; CDR2 reads YFSETQ. V trimming: 3 bases; J trimming: 4 bases; junction bases outside the gene matches: 8. The CDR3 runs to 16 residues.

This clone has more than one count but fewer than ten. The chain couples TRBV9 to TRBJ1-6; 9 bases match TRBD1. The V and J ends lost 3 bases and 7 bases, in that order; junction bases with no gene match: 5. The germline gives CDR1 SGDLS, CDR2 YYNGEE. This CDR3 is 15 amino acids long. This chain's CDR3 is CASSAYGTGNSPLHF. The CDR3 coding sequence is TGTGCCAGCAGCGCGTACGGGACAGGGAATTCACCCCTCCACTTT.

J is TRBJ2-1 and V is TRBV10-1; D not resolved. Germline assignment: CDR1 WNHNN and CDR2 SYGVQD (reference sequence). The CDR3 spans 14 residues. The V and J ends lost 4 bases and 7 bases respectively, with 14 bases between them. The CDR3 sequence is CASSGPLGRNEQFF. CDR3 bases: TGCGCCAGCAGTGGCCCCTTGGGTCGGAATGAGCAGTTCTTC.